The next 25 T cell receptor beta chains were all read from a single sample in a study of response to subunit inactivated influenza vaccine. One entry per CDR3 protein results from TCRdb running MiXCR on the RT-PCR reads. This sample has about 570,000 distinct CDR3 sequences, with roughly 12% found just once. The starting material was PBMCs from blood, obtained on the day of vaccination. These receptors originate from a man aged 50 to 59 who received an inactivated influenza vaccine.

This clonotype was found once. The chain recombines TRBV4-3 with TRBJ2-5; 9 nucleotides match TRBD1. Trimming removed 0 bases from V and 4 bases from J; junction bases left unmatched: 9. The V gene's germline CDR1 is LGHNA and CDR2 YSLEER. This CDR3 contains 17 residues. CDR3 protein: CASSQDYTGGVVETQYF. DNA of the CDR3: TGCGCCAGCAGCCAAGATTACACAGGGGGCGTCGTAGAGACCCAGTACTTC.

The sample holds a few counts of this clonotype. This sequence joins TRBV6-5 and TRBJ2-7; the D is unclear. Germline V lookup: CDR1 MNHEY, CDR2 SVGAGI. V lost 9 bases, J lost 6 bases, and 15 bases lay in between. The CDR3 totals 12 residues. The CDR3 reads CASRRHSAEQYF. CDR3 coding DNA: TGTGCCAGTCGTCGACACTCGGCCGAGCAGTACTTC.

A few counts support this clonotype. The chain links TRBV12-3 or TRBV12-4 to TRBJ2-4, with unresolved D. V was shortened by 5 bases and J by 3 bases, with 8 bases between the two germline ends. This CDR3 has 13 residues. The CDR3 spells CASSINSKNIQYF. The CDR3 DNA follows: TGTGCCAGCAGTATTAACAGCAAAAACATTCAGTACTTC.

The CDR3 DNA is TGTGCCATCAGTGACTTGCTAGCGGGAGTACACACCGGGGAGCTGTTTTTT. Its protein is CAISDLLAGVHTGELFF. The rearrangement links TRBV10-3 to TRBJ2-2, with 10 bases identical to TRBD2. Germline assignment: CDR1 ENHRY and CDR2 SYGVKD. V lost 3 bases and J lost 3; bases outside the gene matches: 7. The CDR3 covers 17 residues.

Ten or more counts support this clonotype. This sequence joins TRBV20-1 and TRBJ2-7; 8 bases map to TRBD1. Looked up from germline, CDR1 is DFQATT and CDR2 is SNEGSKA (reference sequence). V was clipped by 6 bases and J by 3 bases; unmatched bases: 4. The CDR3 covers 12 residues. The CDR3 region has the DNA TGCAGTGCAGGACAGGGACGCTACGAGCAGTACTTC. Translating gives CSAGQGRYEQYF.

This clonotype was detected many times. V is TRBV5-6 and J is TRBJ1-2; TRBD1 aligns across 10 bases. There are 16 residues in the CDR3. V lost 4 bases, J lost 6 bases, and 12 bases stayed unmatched. Germline assignment: CDR1 SGHDT and CDR2 YYEEEE. The CDR3 nucleotides are TGTGCCAGCAGCCCCTTGTTCGGGACAGGGGTAAATGGCTACACCTTC. Translating it yields CASSPLFGTGVNGYTF.

The CDR3, as DNA: TGTGCCAGCAGTTCCCTGACTAGAGGGCAGTTCTTC. Translating gives CASSSLTRGQFF. The chain couples TRBV6-5 to TRBJ2-1, with a weak D call TRBD2 (6 bases). The CDR3 is 12 residues long. In germline, CDR1 is MNHEY, CDR2 SVGAGI. Trimming left V 4 bases short and J 12 bases short, with 13 bases between.

J is TRBJ1-6 and V is TRBV30; D not certain. Trimming took off 2 bases at V and 1 base at J, with 9 bases between the two ends. From germline, CDR1 is GTSNPN and CDR2 SVGIG (reference sequence). There are 15 residues in the CDR3. CDR3 bases: TGTGCCTGGAGTTTAGACTTTTCCTATAATTCACCCCTCCACTTT. Protein product: CAWSLDFSYNSPLHF.

This clonotype appeared a few times. V is TRBV5-1 and J is TRBJ2-5; the match to TRBD1 covers 7 bases. J gave up 0 bases and V 4 bases, and 6 bases lay outside the gene matches. The CDR3 has 15 residues. Germline V CDR1 and CDR2: SGHRS, YFSETQ. For the CDR3, the DNA is TGCGCCAGCAGCCCTTCGGGACAGAACCAAGAGACCCAGTACTTC. Amino acid sequence: CASSPSGQNQETQYF.

The sample holds a few counts of this clonotype. The rearrangement joins TRBV5-1 to TRBJ2-2; no clear D. This CDR3 spans 13 amino acids. The germline CDR1 and CDR2 sequences are SGHRS and YFSETQ. V was trimmed by 7 bases and J by 5 bases, leaving 12 bases between them. CDR3 coding DNA: TGCGCCAGCGCCTACCTACAGACCGGGGAGCTGTTTTTT. Translating gives CASAYLQTGELFF.

This clonotype was recorded many times. The rearrangement uses TRBV5-6 and TRBJ1-5; D is ambiguous. Germline CDR1 is SGHDT and CDR2 is YYEEEE. V lost 1 base to trimming and J lost 2 bases, with 7 bases between them. The CDR3 totals 14 residues. CDR3 residues: CASSLYGGNQPQHF. CDR3 DNA: TGTGCCAGCAGCTTGTATGGGGGCAATCAGCCCCAGCATTTT.

V is TRBV6-2 or TRBV6-3 and J is TRBJ2-1; 10 bases line up with TRBD2. Germline CDR1 is MNHEY and CDR2 is SVGEGT. The CDR3 is 15 residues long. The V and J ends lost 0 bases and 10 bases, in that order; junction bases with no gene match: 6. This CDR3 is CASSYSGTSELEQFF. CDR3 nucleotides: TGTGCCAGCAGTTACTCCGGGACTAGCGAATTAGAGCAGTTCTTC.

This clonotype was seen a few times. CDR3 amino acids: CASSLQKSYEQYF. Here the CDR3 DNA reads TGTGCCAGCAGCTTGCAAAAAAGCTACGAGCAGTACTTC. The chain combines TRBV7-2 with TRBJ2-7; D uncertain. The V gene's germline CDR1 is SGHTA and CDR2 FQGNSA. Trimming shortened V by 3 bases and J by 3 bases, and 9 bases separated the two germline ends. This CDR3 contains 13 residues.

There are a few counts of this clonotype. The rearrangement joins TRBV6-2 or TRBV6-3 to TRBJ2-1; TRBD1 is a possible D gene (6 bases). The length of the CDR3 is 17 residues. CDR1 is MNHEY, CDR2 SVGEGT, per germline. Trimming stripped 4 bases from V and 0 bases from J, with 16 bases between. The CDR3: CASSSQMTGRSYNEQFF. The CDR3 bases are TGTGCCAGCAGTTCTCAGATGACAGGCCGCTCCTACAATGAGCAGTTCTTC.

The CDR3 nucleotides are TGTGCCAGCAGCCCTTGGACAGGGGCGGGCGAGACCCAGTACTTC. Translation: CASSPWTGAGETQYF. The chain links TRBV9 to TRBJ2-5, with TRBD1 identical over 9 bases. CDR1 and CDR2 (germline): SGDLS, YYNGEE. The J segment lost 5 bases and the V segment lost 4 bases, leaving 9 bases of the junction unmatched. CDR3 length: 15 residues.

The chain uses TRBV6-1 and TRBJ1-5; D uncertain. CDR1 is MNHNS and CDR2 is SASEGT in the germline V gene. V was clipped by 5 bases and J by 6 bases, with 8 bases between them. The CDR3 consists of 12 residues. The CDR3 DNA is TGTGCCAGCAGTAACAATTTTCAGCCCCAGCATTTT. Translated: CASSNNFQPQHF.

This clonotype was observed many times. The J gene is TRBJ2-7, the V gene TRBV27; D could derive from TRBD1 or TRBD2 (5 bases each). The V gene lost 6 bases and the J gene lost 4 bases, with 22 bases spanning the gap. Looked up from germline, CDR1 is MNHEY and CDR2 is SMNVEV (reference sequence). CDR3 length: 16 residues. CDR3 residues: CASSPQTGSWGYEQYF. The CDR3 nucleotides are TGTGCCAGCAGCCCTCAAACGGGGAGTTGGGGGTACGAGCAGTACTTC.

The chain carries TRBV20-1 and TRBJ1-4; 9 bases agree with TRBD1. Germline lookup yields CDR1 DFQATT and CDR2 SNEGSKA (reference sequence). V gave up 3 bases and J gave up 8 bases; unmatched junction bases: 7. The CDR3 sequence is 14 residues long. The CDR3 is CSASQTGGREKLFF. The CDR3 DNA follows: TGCAGTGCTAGTCAGACAGGGGGAAGGGAAAAACTGTTTTTT.

The chain links TRBV7-2 to TRBJ1-1; D is ambiguous. The CDR3 is 12 residues long. Germline lookup yields CDR1 SGHTA and CDR2 FQGNSA. Trimming took 4 bases from V and 4 from J, leaving 7 bases between them. For the CDR3, the DNA is TGTGCCAGCAGCTCATACCCCACTGAAGCTTTCTTT. It is translated as CASSSYPTEAFF.

This clonotype came up many times. This chain joins TRBV18 and TRBJ1-4; D gene ambiguous. The CDR3 runs 15 residues. Germline values: CDR1 KGHSH, CDR2 LQKENI. Trimming cost V 0 bases and J 3 bases, with 8 bases left between them. CDR3 sequence reads: CASSPPHAANEKLFF. The CDR3 region has the DNA TGTGCCAGCTCACCACCCCACGCGGCTAATGAAAAACTGTTTTTT.

The chain has TRBV28 and TRBJ2-5; D perhaps matches TRBD1 (5 bases). Trimming pared 6 bases from V and 5 bases from J, leaving 13 bases between. Germline V gives CDR1 MDHEN, CDR2 SYDVKM. The CDR3 is 13 amino acids. This chain's CDR3 is CASSRGAWETQYF. The CDR3 coding sequence is TGTGCCAGCAGCCGTGGGGCATGGGAGACCCAGTACTTC.

This clonotype was counted between two and nine times. CDR3 residues: CASSLAFGIQETQYF. CDR3 nucleotides: TGTGCCAGCAGCTTGGCCTTCGGGATCCAAGAGACCCAGTACTTC. The J gene is TRBJ2-5, the V gene TRBV11-2, with TRBD2 as a possible D gene (5 bases). Trimming shortened V by 3 bases and J by 1 base, and 12 bases separated the two germline ends. The germline gives CDR1 SGHAT, CDR2 FQNNGV. The CDR3 extends over 15 amino acids.

This clonotype occurred a few times. This chain uses TRBV5-1 with TRBJ1-1; D unresolved. The germline V gene has CDR1 SGHRS and CDR2 YFSETQ. V was pared by 0 bases and J by 3 bases, with 9 bases between. The CDR3 sequence is 14 residues long. CDR3 region: CASSLGQGHTEAFF. For the CDR3, the DNA is TGCGCCAGCAGCTTGGGGCAAGGCCACACTGAAGCTTTCTTT.

This clonotype turned up a few times. V and J are TRBV27 and TRBJ1-2, with 7 positions matching TRBD1. The CDR3 has 13 amino acids. Germline lookup yields CDR1 MNHEY and CDR2 SMNVEV (reference sequence). Germline trimming cut 5 bases from V and 8 bases from J; bases unmatched to any gene: 8. The CDR3: CASSPQGGWGYTF. The CDR3 DNA sequence: TGTGCCAGCAGTCCCCAGGGGGGCTGGGGCTACACCTTC.

The sample holds many counts of this clonotype. This chain links TRBV13 with TRBJ1-3; maybe TRBD1 (6 bases). Germline loops: CDR1 PRHDT, CDR2 FYEKMQ (reference sequence). The CDR3 spans 16 residues. The V gene lost 4 bases and the J gene lost 0 bases, with 13 bases spanning the gap. CDR3 sequence: CASSSGTSNSGNTIYF. CDR3 coding DNA: TGTGCCAGCAGCTCTGGGACATCTAACTCTGGAAACACCATATATTTT.